The 23 T cell receptor beta chains presented below share a single source sample, sequenced in a study of blood T cell repertoires in COVID-19. Clones were sequenced by immunoSEQ multiplex PCR, and TCRdb holds only the in-frame ones, with some missing. Among roughly 41,000 clones listed, 84% were seen once. Sample: peripheral blood. The receptors stem from a man aged 55 to 70 with COVID-19, enrolled during active disease.

J is TRBJ2-7 and V is TRBV28; D unresolved. Germline V gives CDR1 MDHEN, CDR2 SYDVKM. Trimming took off 3 bases at V and 7 bases at J, with 10 bases between the two ends. The CDR3 consists of 12 residues. The CDR3 DNA follows: TGTGCCAGCAGTTTCCCCCTCGGGGAGCAGTACTTC. It specifies CASSFPLGEQYF.

This sequence joins TRBV3-1 (or the pseudogene TRBV3-2) and TRBJ2-1; 10 nucleotides line up with TRBD1. The junction had 9 bases not matched to a gene; V was cut back by 4 bases and J by 6 bases. The CDR3 runs to 16 residues. Germline-derived CDR1 and CDR2 are LGHDT and YNNKEL (reference sequence). The CDR3 region is CASSPRVTGGVNEQFF. CDR3 sequence (DNA): TGTGCCAGCAGCCCCCGGGTGACAGGGGGCGTCAATGAGCAGTTCTTC.

DNA for the CDR3: TGTGCCAGCAAGTGGGCCACCCTAAGTACCGGGGAGCTGTTTTTT. Translating gives CASKWATLSTGELFF. This chain links TRBV27 with TRBJ2-2; no reliable D call. Trimming pared 7 bases from V and 5 bases from J, leaving 17 bases between. The CDR3 sequence is 15 residues long. Germline V CDR1 and CDR2: MNHEY, SMNVEV (reference sequence).

This clone was observed once. This CDR3 is CASSSPGFYGYTF. The CDR3 nucleotides read TGTGCCAGCAGTTCTCCCGGGTTCTATGGCTACACCTTC. The rearrangement links TRBV12-3 or TRBV12-4 to TRBJ1-2, with D hard to call. The CDR3 covers 13 residues. Trimming left V 4 bases short and J 4 bases short, with 10 bases between.

The J gene is TRBJ1-5, the V gene TRBV6-2 or TRBV6-3, with TRBD1 matching 8 bases. This CDR3 has 14 residues. The germline gives CDR1 MNHEY, CDR2 SVGEGT. The trim removed 2 bases at V and 6 bases at J, leaving 3 bases unmatched. CDR3 DNA sequence: TGTGCCAGCAGTTACGGACAGGGTATTCAGCCCCAGCATTTT. As protein: CASSYGQGIQPQHF.

The rearrangement uses TRBV4-3 and TRBJ1-6, with D unclear. The CDR3 totals 15 residues. The V end was cut by 5 bases, the J end by 5 bases, with 13 bases between. CDR1 and CDR2 from the germline V gene are LGHNA and YSLEER. CDR3 residues: CASSFGGGNNSPLHF. In nucleotides, the CDR3 is TGCGCCAGCAGCTTCGGAGGAGGGAATAATTCACCCCTCCACTTT.

The CDR3 DNA is TGTGCCAGCAGCTTTGGACAGGCCCTGGGGAATGAGCAGTTCTTC. Its translation is CASSFGQALGNEQFF. The rearrangement uses TRBV2 and TRBJ2-1; 7 bases line up with TRBD1. Germline V gene sequence: CDR1 SNHLY, CDR2 FYNNEI. The V segment lost 6 bases and the J segment 7 bases; nucleotides outside the gene matches: 12. The CDR3 spans 15 residues.

The chain employs TRBV7-2 and TRBJ1-6; D is unclear. The CDR3 is 13 amino acids. CDR1 and CDR2 from the germline V gene are SGHTA and FQGNSA. V lost 6 bases and J lost 4, with 7 bases in between. This CDR3 reads CASRRDYNSPLHF. The CDR3 DNA reads as TGTGCCAGCAGGAGGGATTATAATTCACCCCTCCACTTT. Based on the CDR3 plus reference TRBV7-2 and TRBJ1-6, the full variable domain is GAGVSQSPSNKVTEKGKDVELRCDPISGHTALYWYRQSLGQGLEFLIYFQGNSAPDKSGLPSDRFSAERTGGSVSTLTIQRTQQEDSAVYLCASRRDYNSPLHFGNGTRLTVT.

The chain's CDR3 is CASSEEGYGYTF. The CDR3 DNA follows: TGCGCCAGCAGTGAGGAGGGCTATGGCTACACCTTC. The chain joins TRBV10-2 to TRBJ1-2; D gene ambiguous. The CDR3 has 12 amino acids. Deletions cut 2 bases from V and 4 bases from J, with 5 bases between. Germline V lookup: CDR1 WSHSY, CDR2 SAAADI.

The rearrangement uses TRBV7-8 and TRBJ1-2; 9 bases are a match to TRBD1. With 1 base clipped from V and 8 bases from J, the junction kept 5 bases outside the gene matches. The length of the CDR3 is 14 residues. From germline, CDR1 is SGHVS and CDR2 FQNEAQ. The CDR3 DNA sequence: TGTGCCAGCAGCTTAGAACAGGGGGCTGGGGGCTACACCTTC. This gives the protein CASSLEQGAGGYTF.

V gene TRBV13 combines with J gene TRBJ2-1; 9 bases map to TRBD1. The length of the CDR3 is 15 residues. Losses at the gene ends were 4 bases for V and 9 bases for J; bases not matched to a gene: 10. Germline V gene sequence: CDR1 PRHDT, CDR2 FYEKMQ (reference sequence). The CDR3 DNA reads as TGTGCCAGCAGCTCTTCGAAACAGGGGGCGATTGAGCAGTTCTTC. It encodes CASSSSKQGAIEQFF.

The chain carries TRBV2 and TRBJ1-1; D unclear. The CDR3 covers 14 residues. Deletions cut 6 bases from V and 1 base from J, with 12 bases between. Germline-derived CDR1 and CDR2 are SNHLY and FYNNEI. CDR3 nucleotide sequence: TGTGCCAGCAGCCCCGTTAGGAGGAACACTGAAGCTTTCTTT. Protein product: CASSPVRRNTEAFF.

The rearrangement links TRBV5-1 to TRBJ1-2, with TRBD1 matching 7 bases. Trimming at V came to 4 bases and at J to 9 bases, leaving 15 bases not matched to a gene. Per germline, CDR1 SGHRS and CDR2 YFSETQ. The CDR3 sequence is 15 residues long. CDR3 in amino acids: CASSEGTAERMRYTF. CDR3 coding DNA: TGCGCCAGCAGCGAAGGGACAGCCGAGCGGATGCGCTACACCTTC.

V and J are TRBV7-9 and TRBJ2-1; tentatively, D is TRBD1 (5 bases). The CDR3 length is 13 residues. CDR1 SEHNR and CDR2 FQNEAQ come from the germline V gene (reference sequence). Trimming took 4 bases from V and 4 from J, leaving 8 bases between them. CDR3 loop: CASSSDSYNEQFF. The DNA for the CDR3 is TGTGCCAGCAGCTCTGACAGTTACAATGAGCAGTTCTTC.

The rearrangement uses TRBV18 and TRBJ1-5; D is unresolved. The CDR3 is 13 amino acids. Trimming stripped 4 bases from V and 7 bases from J, with 11 bases between. From germline, CDR1 is KGHSH and CDR2 LQKENI. The CDR3 sequence is CASSLEEGQPQHF. Here the CDR3 DNA reads TGTGCCAGCTCACTCGAGGAGGGCCAGCCCCAGCATTTT.

CDR3: CASSAHRNTEAFF. For the CDR3, the DNA is TGTGCCAGCAGCGCGCACAGGAACACTGAAGCTTTCTTT. The rearrangement uses TRBV9 and TRBJ1-1; the D is unclear. This CDR3 is built from 13 residues. The germline V gene encodes CDR1 SGDLS and CDR2 YYNGEE. V was trimmed by 3 bases and J by 1 base, leaving 7 bases between them.

The chain employs TRBV7-2 and TRBJ1-2; TRBD1 is a possible D gene (6 bases). The germline gives CDR1 SGHTA, CDR2 FQGNSA. Trimming took 5 bases from V and 1 from J, leaving 8 bases between them. This CDR3 is built from 13 residues. The CDR3 loop is CASSPDSNYGYTF. For the CDR3, the DNA is TGTGCCAGCAGCCCGGACAGTAACTATGGCTACACCTTC.

The V call is TRBV5-1, the J call TRBJ2-1; possible D gene TRBD2, 5 bases. CDR1 is SGHRS and CDR2 is YFSETQ in the germline V gene. The V and J ends lost 0 bases and 0 bases respectively, with 10 bases between them. The CDR3 loop spans 16 amino acids. The CDR3 region has the DNA TGCGCCAGCAGCTTGGTGGCGGGCTTCTCCTACAATGAGCAGTTCTTC. Amino acids: CASSLVAGFSYNEQFF.

The rearrangement joins TRBV6-5 to TRBJ2-7; possible D gene TRBD1, 6 bases. CDR1 MNHEY and CDR2 SVGAGI come from the germline V gene. The length of the CDR3 is 11 residues. Trimming removed 11 bases at V and 3 bases at J, with 11 bases between. CDR3 sequence (DNA): TGTGCCGTCAGGGGTCTCTACGAGCAGTACTTC. It encodes CAVRGLYEQYF.

V gene TRBV18 combines with J gene TRBJ2-4; possibly TRBD2 for D (5 bases). This CDR3 is 18 amino acids long. Germline CDR1 KGHSH, CDR2 LQKENI. Deletions cut 1 base from V and 7 bases from J, with 23 bases between. The CDR3 region is CASSPQGLSVPGSNIQYF. CDR3 DNA sequence: TGTGCCAGCTCACCACAGGGTTTAAGCGTTCCGGGGTCGAACATTCAGTACTTC.

The rearrangement links TRBV9 to TRBJ2-3; 7 bases are shared with TRBD1. CDR3 length: 14 residues. The V gene end was trimmed by 3 bases and the J gene end by 4 bases; junction bases not matched to a gene: 5. Germline values: CDR1 SGDLS, CDR2 YYNGEE. DNA of the CDR3: TGTGCCAGCAGCGGGACAGGAGCCTCAGATACGCAGTATTTT. Translated, it gives CASSGTGASDTQYF.

The rearrangement joins TRBV30 to TRBJ1-2; D not certain. The V gene lost 0 bases and the J gene lost 8 bases, with 16 bases spanning the gap. CDR3 length: 14 amino acids. Germline assignment: CDR1 GTSNPN and CDR2 SVGIG (reference sequence). CDR3 sequence reads: CAWSVGQRASGYTF. CDR3 nucleotides: TGTGCCTGGAGTGTTGGCCAGCGTGCTTCGGGCTACACCTTC.

CDR3 sequence (DNA): TGTGCCAGCAGCCCCACCGGGACAGCTAATGAAAAACTGTTTTTT. Its translation is CASSPTGTANEKLFF. The chain links TRBV9 to TRBJ1-4; 7 bases line up with TRBD1. Germline assignment: CDR1 SGDLS and CDR2 YYNGEE. The CDR3 is 15 residues long. J gave up 3 bases and V 4 bases, and 6 bases lay outside the gene matches. The full variable domain, rest sourced from reference TRBV9 and TRBJ1-4, is DSGVTQTPKHLITATGQRVTLRCSPRSGDLSVYWYQQSLDQGLQFLIQYYNGEERAKGNILERFSAQQFPDLHSELNLSSLELGDSALYFCASSPTGTANEKLFFGSGTQLSVL.